This TCR beta chain comes out of a study of brain T cells in children with intractable seizures. Overall study findings and caveats: Clones missing pre-surgery may reflect undersampling of that blood sample. HCMV serostatus was not known, and viral specificity came from CDR3 similarity only.

Germline V lookup: CDR1 SGHNT, CDR2 YYREEE (reference sequence). The CDR3 is 17 residues long. Trimming took 4 bases from V and 1 from J, leaving 18 bases between them. TCRdb's copy holds only in-frame clones and misses some; the assay was immunoSEQ multiplex PCR. The sample lists just under 65,000 clones, approximately 94% seen once, with roughly 0.4% in the top ten. Sequencing was limited to surgery cases with top T cell transcript signatures in brain tissue. Before surgery, patients took at least one anti-epileptic drug. In regard to this clone: Antigen specificity is unknown.

This sequence originates from a boy in the first two years of life with focal cortical dysplasia and intractable seizures. This material consisted of peripheral blood, taken at surgery. This sequence joins TRBV5-4 and TRBJ2-4; a possible D gene is TRBD1 (6 bases). CDR3 region: CASSANRARTAKNIQYF. In DNA, the CDR3 is TGTGCCAGCAGCGCGAACAGGGCCCGAACGGCCAAAAACATTCAGTACTTC. Variable domain in full (rest from reference TRBV5-4 and TRBJ2-4): ETGVTQSPTHLIKTRGQQVTLRCSSQSGHNTVSWYQQALGQGPQFIFQYYREEENGRGNFPPRFSGLQFPNYSSELNVNALELDDSALYLCASSANRARTAKNIQYFGAGTRLSVL.